A single sample gave rise to the 24 T cell receptor beta chains below, sequenced in a study of identical twins. TCRdb reprocessed the 5' RACE reads with MiXCR, giving one entry per CDR3 protein. Among 430,000 or so distinct CDR3 sequences listed, 20% to 25% were seen once. The same sample was also used in a study of T cells expressing NK-cell markers.

Material for sequencing was CD4+ T cells sorted from blood. The receptors were gathered from a woman between 18 and 29 years old in good health.

J is TRBJ2-3 and V is TRBV27; D remains ambiguous. The length of the CDR3 is 12 residues. Looked up from germline, CDR1 is MNHEY and CDR2 is SMNVEV (reference sequence). Trimming stripped 1 base from V and 10 bases from J, with 9 bases between. The CDR3 nucleotides are TGTGCCAGCAGTTTATTGGGTGCACCGCAGTATTTT. This encodes CASSLLGAPQYF.

V gene TRBV6-6 combines with J gene TRBJ2-7; tentative D call: TRBD2 (5 bases). This CDR3 is built from 13 residues. Germline V CDR1 and CDR2: MNHNY, SVGAGI (reference sequence). Trimming left V 8 bases short and J 2 bases short, with 13 bases between. For the CDR3, the DNA is TGTGCCAGCGGCCCGGGGAGCCCCTACGAGCAGTACTTC. This translates into CASGPGSPYEQYF.

The chain links TRBV20-1 to TRBJ1-2; perhaps TRBD1 as D (5 bases). Between the trimmed V and J ends, which lost 4 bases and 5 bases, there was a span of 23 bases. CDR3 length: 16 amino acids. Germline CDR1 DFQATT, CDR2 SNEGSKA (reference sequence). CDR3 sequence reads: CSAKAPLPGLNYGYTF. CDR3 nucleotide sequence: TGCAGTGCTAAGGCCCCCCTCCCGGGACTTAATTATGGCTACACCTTC.

The chain is built from TRBV20-1 and TRBJ2-5; 9 bases match TRBD2. This CDR3 is 14 amino acids long. V was clipped by 3 bases and J by 1 base; unmatched bases: 3. CDR1 is DFQATT and CDR2 is SNEGSKA in the germline V gene (reference sequence). Written as DNA, the CDR3 is TGCAGTGCTAGGGGACTAGCCATCCAAGAGACCCAGTACTTC. Translating it yields CSARGLAIQETQYF.

There are a few counts of this clonotype. The CDR3 loop reads CASRKAETQYF. The CDR3 region has the DNA TGTGCCAGCAGGAAGGCGGAGACCCAGTACTTC. The V gene is TRBV6-5, the J gene TRBJ2-5, with D unclear. Germline-derived CDR1 and CDR2 are MNHEY and SVGAGI. The CDR3 loop spans 11 amino acids. Trimming took 6 bases from V and 5 from J, leaving 7 bases between them.

V and J are TRBV20-1 and TRBJ2-3, with D unclear. V was trimmed by 3 bases and J by 5 bases, leaving 12 bases between them. Per the germline V gene, CDR1 is DFQATT and CDR2 is SNEGSKA (reference sequence). There are 13 residues in the CDR3. CDR3 sequence (DNA): TGCAGTGCTAGGGTCCCATTTCTAGATACGCAGTATTTT. Its translation: CSARVPFLDTQYF.

The rearrangement uses TRBV25-1 and TRBJ2-3; TRBD2 agrees at 8 bases. Germline values: CDR1 MGHDK, CDR2 SYGVNS. The CDR3 covers 14 residues. The junction had 7 bases not matched to a gene; V was cut back by 6 bases and J by 5 bases. The CDR3 reads CASRHSGVRDTQYF. The CDR3 DNA reads as TGTGCCAGCAGACATAGCGGGGTTAGAGATACGCAGTATTTT.

The CDR3: CASSLPTALTGELFF. In DNA, the CDR3 is TGCGCCAGCAGCTTGCCCACAGCCTTGACCGGGGAGCTGTTTTTT. The rearrangement joins TRBV5-1 to TRBJ2-2; D is unclear. Germline lookup yields CDR1 SGHRS and CDR2 YFSETQ. The CDR3 contains 15 residues. Trimming stripped 1 base from V and 5 bases from J, with 12 bases between.

This clonotype has only a few counts. V and J are TRBV12-3 or TRBV12-4 and TRBJ1-5; the D is unclear. The CDR3 sequence is 13 residues long. Trimming removed 8 bases at V and 7 bases at J, with 15 bases between. The CDR3 region has the DNA TGTGCCAGCTGCCTTTTGCGTAACCAGCCCCAGCATTTT. It translates to CASCLLRNQPQHF.

The chain uses TRBV4-3 and TRBJ2-7; no reliable D call. V lost 4 bases to trimming and J lost 2 bases, with 12 bases between them. The germline gives CDR1 LGHNA, CDR2 YSLEER. CDR3 size: 14 residues. This CDR3 is CASSPDFSAYEQYF. The CDR3 nucleotides read TGCGCCAGCAGCCCCGACTTCTCAGCCTACGAGCAGTACTTC.

The gene calls are TRBV4-3 and TRBJ2-1, with D perhaps TRBD2 (6 bases). Trimming removed 4 bases from V and 9 bases from J, with 16 bases in between. The CDR3 has 14 residues. Looked up from germline, CDR1 is LGHNA and CDR2 is YSLEER. The chain's CDR3 is CASSRGVQDGEQFF. Written as DNA, the CDR3 is TGCGCCAGCAGCCGCGGGGTACAAGATGGTGAGCAGTTCTTC.

This sequence joins TRBV20-1 and TRBJ2-1; 9 bases fit TRBD2. Losses at the gene ends were 0 bases for V and 13 bases for J; bases not matched to a gene: 10. The CDR3 totals 14 residues. CDR1 is DFQATT and CDR2 is SNEGSKA in the germline V gene (reference sequence). DNA for the CDR3: TGCAGTGCTAGAGAAGAACTAGCGGGCCGGCCACAGTTCTTC. It is translated as CSAREELAGRPQFF.

This clonotype was picked up a small number of times. This rearrangement joins TRBV12-3 or TRBV12-4 to TRBJ2-7; TRBD2 matches at 11 bases. J gave up 4 bases and V 6 bases, and 11 bases lay outside the gene matches. The CDR3 sequence is 16 residues long. The CDR3 protein is CASRRLLAGGRYEQYF. CDR3 nucleotide sequence: TGTGCCAGCAGGCGTCTCCTAGCGGGAGGTCGGTACGAGCAGTACTTC.

This clonotype was counted only a few times. The chain combines TRBV6-2 or TRBV6-3 with TRBJ2-3; D gene uncertain. Per the germline V gene, CDR1 is MNHEY and CDR2 is SVGEGT. CDR3 length: 16 residues. Between the trimmed V and J ends, which lost 4 bases and 6 bases, there was a span of 20 bases. Here the CDR3 reads CASSFRPNTSPDTQYF. CDR3 bases: TGTGCCAGCAGTTTCCGACCGAACACGAGCCCGGATACGCAGTATTTT.

There are a few counts of this clonotype. The CDR3: CASRELDRNQPQHF. The CDR3 region has the DNA TGTGCCAGCAGGGAACTGGACAGAAATCAGCCCCAGCATTTT. The chain is built from TRBV2 and TRBJ1-5; maybe TRBD1 (6 bases). The CDR3 consists of 14 residues. Trimming shortened V by 6 bases and J by 4 bases, and 13 bases separated the two germline ends. Germline V gene sequence: CDR1 SNHLY, CDR2 FYNNEI.

This clonotype was seen ten or more times. A read error may produce the germline difference seen at one junction end. The chain joins TRBV20-1 to TRBJ2-5, with a possible D match to TRBD2 (5 bases). Germline CDR1 and CDR2: DFQATT and SNEGSKA (reference sequence). This CDR3 has 13 amino acids. Written as DNA, the CDR3 is TGCAGTGCTGGAGAGGGCCTCCACGAGACCCAGTACTTC. Protein product: CSAGEGLHETQYF.

This chain links TRBV20-1 with TRBJ2-3; D is possibly TRBD1 or TRBD2 (5 bases each). V lost 6 bases, J lost 0 bases, and 10 bases lay in between. The germline gives CDR1 DFQATT, CDR2 SNEGSKA (reference sequence). The CDR3 loop spans 13 amino acids. CDR3 nucleotides: TGCAGTGCCAAATGGGACAGCACAGATACGCAGTATTTT. Translated: CSAKWDSTDTQYF.

This clonotype was seen a few times. The chain employs TRBV6-1 and TRBJ2-7; D uncertain. The CDR3 length is 13 residues. Germline values: CDR1 MNHNS, CDR2 SASEGT. Between the trimmed V and J ends, which lost 9 bases and 6 bases, there was a span of 18 bases. Here the CDR3 DNA reads TGTGCCAGTAGCAGGACCTCAGAATCCGAGCAGTACTTC. Translating gives CASSRTSESEQYF.

The rearrangement uses TRBV7-2 and TRBJ1-1; no clear D. The CDR3 is made up of 16 amino acids. Germline V gene data show CDR1 as SGHTA and CDR2 as FQGNSA. The ends were cut back, 5 bases at V and 0 bases at J, with 16 bases in the middle. CDR3 residues: CASSADSTYLNTEAFF. CDR3 DNA: TGTGCCAGCAGCGCCGATTCGACTTATTTGAACACTGAAGCTTTCTTT.

The chain links TRBV6-1 to TRBJ2-5; D not resolved. V lost 7 bases, J lost 2 bases, and 20 bases lay in between. The germline gives CDR1 MNHNS, CDR2 SASEGT. The CDR3 is made up of 16 amino acids. The chain's CDR3 is CASTTRAAIPQETQYF. CDR3 nucleotide sequence: TGTGCCAGCACCACAAGGGCGGCGATCCCACAAGAGACCCAGTACTTC.

CDR3 DNA: TGCGCCAGCAGCTGGCGAGCGGGGAGCTCCTACAATGAGCAGTTCTTC. This encodes CASSWRAGSSYNEQFF. This rearrangement joins TRBV5-1 to TRBJ2-1; 7 bases align to TRBD2. The germline CDR1 and CDR2 sequences are SGHRS and YFSETQ. This CDR3 spans 16 amino acids. Losses at the gene ends were 3 bases for V and 0 bases for J; bases not matched to a gene: 6.

This clonotype was recorded a few times. Written as DNA, the CDR3 is TGTGCCACCCAAACGGGGGGAGAAGGAAACACCATATATTTT. Amino acid sequence: CATQTGGEGNTIYF. The V gene is TRBV7-9, the J gene TRBJ1-3; D possibly corresponds to TRBD1 (5 bases). CDR3 length: 14 amino acids. The germline V gene encodes CDR1 SEHNR and CDR2 FQNEAQ (reference sequence). Trimming took 10 bases from V and 4 from J, leaving 17 bases between them.

This clonotype was observed a few times. The chain links TRBV7-2 to TRBJ2-7; possibly TRBD1 for D (6 bases). The CDR3 runs 13 residues. The ends were cut back, 3 bases at V and 4 bases at J, with 10 bases in the middle. Per germline, CDR1 SGHTA and CDR2 FQGNSA. CDR3: CASSLQTGYEQYF. The DNA for the CDR3 is TGTGCCAGCAGCTTGCAAACAGGGTACGAGCAGTACTTC.

In this sample, this clonotype turned up a few times. The rearrangement joins TRBV11-2 to TRBJ2-2; no clear D gene. CDR1 is SGHAT, CDR2 FQNNGV, per germline. CDR3 size: 14 residues. V lost 1 base and J lost 7, with 10 bases in between. CDR3 sequence reads: CASSLASFGGELFF. CDR3 in DNA: TGTGCCAGCAGCTTAGCTAGTTTTGGCGGGGAGCTGTTTTTT.